This passage covers 25 T cell receptor beta chains from one sample sequenced in a study of early T cells in non-severe SARS-CoV-2 infection. TCRdb redid the calling of the 5' RACE reads with MiXCR, one entry per CDR3 protein. The table includes about 70,000 distinct CDR3 sequences, more than 8% detected once. Sequenced material: whole blood, taken at baseline. Every receptor here comes from an adult who was a healthcare worker with PCR-confirmed SARS-CoV-2 infection or an uninfected control (not recorded which).

The sample holds many counts of this clonotype. The J gene is TRBJ2-7, the V gene TRBV11-3; TRBD2 agrees at 7 bases. CDR1 and CDR2 from the germline V gene are SGHNT and YENEEA. This CDR3 is built from 14 residues. After removal of 5 bases from V and 5 bases from J, the junction contained 9 bases not matched to a gene. The CDR3 nucleotides are TGTGCCAGCAGCGAGAGCGGGAATTGGGACGAGCAGTACTTC. It yields the protein CASSESGNWDEQYF. Variable domain in full (rest from reference TRBV11-3 and TRBJ2-7): EAGVVQSPRYKIIEKKQPVAFWCNPISGHNTLYWYLQNLGQGPELLIRYENEEAVDDSQLPKDRFSAERLKGVDSTLKIQPAELGDSAVYLCASSESGNWDEQYFGPGTRLTVT.

This clonotype was found many times. The rearrangement links TRBV5-6 to TRBJ2-3; 11 bases line up with TRBD2. CDR1 and CDR2 from the germline V gene are SGHDT and YYEEEE. The V and J ends lost 1 base and 2 bases, in that order; junction bases with no gene match: 6. This CDR3 region has 17 residues. CDR3 protein: CASSLSLLAGATDTQYF. In nucleotides, the CDR3 is TGTGCCAGCAGCTTGAGTCTACTAGCGGGAGCCACAGATACGCAGTATTTT.

The table lists this clonotype with many counts. V usage is TRBV30 and J usage is TRBJ2-2, with D uncertain. V lost 1 base and J lost 2, with 5 bases in between. In germline, CDR1 is GTSNPN, CDR2 SVGIG (reference sequence). This CDR3 has 13 amino acids. The CDR3 nucleotides are TGTGCCTGGAGTGCCACTAACACCGGGGAGCTGTTTTTT. It specifies CAWSATNTGELFF. The full variable domain, completed using reference TRBV30 and TRBJ2-2, is SQTIHQWPATLVQPVGSPLSLECTVEGTSNPNLYWYRQAAGRGLQLLFYSVGIGQISSEVPQNLSASRPQDRQFILSSKKLLLSDSGFYLCAWSATNTGELFFGEGSRLTVL.

This clonotype was seen more than once but under ten times. This chain connects TRBV20-1 to TRBJ1-5, with D unresolved. V lost 3 bases and J lost 6, with 9 bases in between. The CDR3 has 12 residues. Per the germline V gene, CDR1 is DFQATT and CDR2 is SNEGSKA (reference sequence). CDR3 nucleotides: TGCAGTGCTAGTCGGGGATCTCAGCCCCAGCATTTT. Protein: CSASRGSQPQHF.

The chain joins TRBV9 to TRBJ2-3; D is tentatively TRBD1 or TRBD2 (5 bases each). The germline V gene encodes CDR1 SGDLS and CDR2 YYNGEE. V was trimmed by 3 bases and J by 1 base, leaving 15 bases between them. This CDR3 comprises 16 residues. CDR3 sequence: CASSADPGTRTDTQYF. Written as DNA, the CDR3 is TGTGCCAGCAGCGCAGACCCCGGGACCCGCACAGATACGCAGTATTTT.

This clonotype has ten or more counts. The V gene is TRBV20-1, the J gene TRBJ2-3; unclear D gene. This CDR3 region has 15 residues. The V gene's germline CDR1 is DFQATT and CDR2 SNEGSKA (reference sequence). V was cut by 3 bases and J by 0 bases, with 13 bases left in between. The CDR3 spells CSARGNVGSTDTQYF. The DNA of the CDR3 is TGCAGTGCTAGGGGGAACGTCGGAAGCACAGATACGCAGTATTTT.

This clonotype is classed as medium-sized. The chain couples TRBV12-3 or TRBV12-4 to TRBJ2-3, with 12 bases lining up with TRBD2. The CDR3 has 16 residues. With V trimmed by 4 bases and J by 0 bases, 2 bases remained unmatched. In DNA, the CDR3 is TGTGCCAGCAGTTCCACTAGCGGGGGGAGCACAGATACGCAGTATTTT. Amino acid sequence: CASSSTSGGSTDTQYF.

The rearrangement uses TRBV4-3 and TRBJ2-1, with 12 bases that match TRBD2. Germline trimming cut 0 bases from V and 8 bases from J; bases unmatched to any gene: 8. The CDR3 sequence is 17 residues long. CDR1 LGHNA and CDR2 YSLEER come from the germline V gene. The DNA for the CDR3 is TGCGCCAGCAGCCAAGATGACCCCACTAGCGGGAGGTATGAGCAGTTCTTC. Protein product: CASSQDDPTSGRYEQFF.

This clonotype was detected only a few times. The CDR3 loop is CSVIRAGGADTQYF. CDR3 bases: TGCAGCGTTATTAGGGCGGGAGGGGCAGATACGCAGTATTTT. This chain joins TRBV29-1 and TRBJ2-3, with 9 bases fitting TRBD2. Trimming took 5 bases from V and 4 from J; bases not matched to a gene: 7. Germline V gene sequence: CDR1 SQVTM, CDR2 ANQGSEA. This CDR3 has 14 residues.

The chain uses TRBV24-1 and TRBJ2-1, with TRBD1 matching over 9 bases. Per the germline V gene, CDR1 is KGHDR and CDR2 is SFDVKD. J lost 4 bases, V lost 5 bases, and 5 bases had no gene match. CDR3 length: 15 amino acids. The CDR3 is CATSAGTGIYNEQFF. The DNA for the CDR3 is TGTGCCACCAGTGCCGGGACAGGGATTTACAATGAGCAGTTCTTC.

In its sample, this clonotype is medium-sized (0.01 to 0.1%). The chain recombines TRBV29-1 with TRBJ2-3; D is undetermined. Germline CDR1 is SQVTM and CDR2 is ANQGSEA. Between the trimmed V and J ends, which lost 3 bases and 5 bases, there was a span of 6 bases. There are 11 residues in the CDR3. The CDR3 here is CSVDSGDTQYF. The CDR3 coding sequence is TGCAGCGTTGATTCGGGAGATACGCAGTATTTT.

The gene calls are TRBV12-3 or TRBV12-4 and TRBJ1-5; tentative D call: TRBD1 (6 bases). The germline V and J ends were trimmed by 1 base and 2 bases, with 12 bases remaining between them. This CDR3 is built from 16 residues. CDR3 sequence (DNA): TGTGCCAGCAGTTTAGGGGCCGGGGGCGGCAATCAGCCCCAGCATTTT. This codes for CASSLGAGGGNQPQHF.

Within the sample, this clonotype is medium-sized (0.01 to 0.1%). The chain carries TRBV7-2 and TRBJ2-4, with D perhaps given as TRBD1 or TRBD2 (7 bases each). Trimming pared 5 bases from V and 8 bases from J, leaving 22 bases between. The CDR3 has 16 amino acids. Looked up from germline, CDR1 is SGHTA and CDR2 is FQGNSA. The CDR3 DNA reads as TGTGCCAGCAGCCCGGGACGACAGGGAGGGTTGGACATTCAGTACTTC. Amino acid sequence: CASSPGRQGGLDIQYF.

This clonotype was detected many times. The chain has TRBV25-1 and TRBJ2-5; D remains unclear. Per the germline V gene, CDR1 is MGHDK and CDR2 is SYGVNS. Trimming removed 2 bases from V and 1 base from J, with 14 bases in between. This CDR3 comprises 16 residues. CDR3 in amino acids: CASSEGSGSFQETQYF. The DNA of the CDR3 is TGTGCCAGCAGTGAAGGTTCAGGATCTTTCCAAGAGACCCAGTACTTC.

J is TRBJ2-3 and V is TRBV20-1; 7 positions agree with TRBD2. V was pared by 6 bases and J by 4 bases, with 7 bases of the junction left unmatched. Per the germline V gene, CDR1 is DFQATT and CDR2 is SNEGSKA (reference sequence). The CDR3 contains 13 residues. CDR3 amino acids: CSAWGEGADTQYF. CDR3 DNA: TGCAGTGCATGGGGGGAGGGTGCAGATACGCAGTATTTT.

The genes are TRBV5-5 and TRBJ2-1, with TRBD2 identical over 7 bases. V was pared by 2 bases and J by 8 bases, with 10 bases of the junction left unmatched. Germline-derived CDR1 and CDR2 are SGHKS and YYEKEE (reference sequence). This CDR3 contains 15 residues. Written as DNA, the CDR3 is TGTGCCAGCAGCTTTAGGGCGGGAGATTGGTATGAGCAGTTCTTC. Protein: CASSFRAGDWYEQFF.

This clonotype was detected ten times or more. This sequence joins TRBV27 and TRBJ2-3, with D unresolved. The length of the CDR3 is 13 residues. Germline CDR1 and CDR2: MNHEY and SMNVEV (reference sequence). The V end was cut by 5 bases, the J end by 6 bases, with 12 bases between. The CDR3: CASSPPHPDTQYF. The CDR3 nucleotides are TGTGCCAGCAGTCCCCCCCACCCGGATACGCAGTATTTT.

This clonotype was seen repeatedly, ten times or more. The V call is TRBV30, the J call TRBJ1-1, with D maybe TRBD1 (5 bases). The CDR3 runs to 14 residues. CDR1 and CDR2 (germline): GTSNPN, SVGIG (reference sequence). The V end lost 4 bases, the J end lost 7 bases, and 19 bases lay between the germline ends. CDR3 nucleotides: TGTGCCTGGACCAAACGGTCAGGGTACGGTGAAGCTTTCTTT. Its protein product is CAWTKRSGYGEAFF.

This clonotype was found a few times. The rearrangement joins TRBV27 to TRBJ2-4; TRBD2 might be the D (6 bases). This CDR3 spans 15 amino acids. Germline V gene data show CDR1 as MNHEY and CDR2 as SMNVEV (reference sequence). Trimming took 4 bases from V and 2 from J, leaving 12 bases between them. The CDR3 nucleotides read TGTGCCAGCAGTTCCAATGGAGGGCCCAAAAACATTCAGTACTTC. Its translation: CASSSNGGPKNIQYF.

In this sample, this clonotype turned up a few times. The chain couples TRBV18 to TRBJ2-1, with 11 nucleotides matching TRBD1. The CDR3 consists of 15 residues. V shed 4 bases and J 6 bases; nucleotides not matched to a gene: 5. Germline V CDR1 and CDR2: KGHSH, LQKENI. CDR3: CASSRRDRGANEQFF. The CDR3 nucleotides are TGTGCCAGCTCACGCCGGGACAGGGGGGCCAATGAGCAGTTCTTC. Complete variable domain (other parts from reference TRBV18 and TRBJ2-1): NAGVMQNPRHLVRRRGQEARLRCSPMKGHSHVYWYRQLPEEGLKFMVYLQKENIIDESGMPKERFSAEFPKEGPSILRIQQVVRGDSAAYFCASSRRDRGANEQFFGPGTRLTVL.

The rearrangement joins TRBV19 to TRBJ2-7; D may correspond to TRBD1 or TRBD2 (7 bases each). The CDR3 is made up of 13 amino acids. Trimming left V 5 bases short and J 6 bases short, with 14 bases between. The germline CDR1 and CDR2 sequences are LNHDA and SQIVND (reference sequence). CDR3 nucleotides: TGTGCCAGTAGTGGGAAGCGGGACAGCGAGCAGTACTTC. It is translated as CASSGKRDSEQYF.

This chain connects TRBV6-6 to TRBJ2-5, with D perhaps being TRBD1 or TRBD2 (6 bases each). Trimming shortened V by 4 bases and J by 5 bases, and 17 bases separated the two germline ends. This CDR3 is built from 15 residues. From germline, CDR1 is MNHNY and CDR2 SVGAGI (reference sequence). The CDR3 sequence is CASSSTTRRGETQYF. In nucleotides, the CDR3 is TGTGCCAGCAGTTCCACGACAAGGAGGGGGGAGACCCAGTACTTC.

This clonotype was seen a handful of times. The chain links TRBV7-8 to TRBJ2-1; 10 nucleotides align to TRBD2. Trimming removed 5 bases from V and 0 bases from J; junction bases left unmatched: 13. The CDR3 consists of 19 residues. Looked up from germline, CDR1 is SGHVS and CDR2 is FQNEAQ. CDR3 residues: CASSPQWGLATSSYNEQFF. CDR3 DNA: TGTGCCAGCAGCCCTCAATGGGGACTAGCGACGAGCTCCTACAATGAGCAGTTCTTC.

The chain uses TRBV6-6 and TRBJ2-5; either TRBD1 or TRBD2 may fit D (6 bases each). The length of the CDR3 is 13 residues. V was pared by 10 bases and J by 5 bases, with 17 bases between. Germline V lookup: CDR1 MNHNY, CDR2 SVGAGI (reference sequence). The CDR3 nucleotides are TGTGCCACCCATCGGGGGCCCCGCGAGACCCAGTACTTC. This translates into CATHRGPRETQYF.

There are many counts of this clonotype. The chain recombines TRBV28 with TRBJ1-2; TRBD1 matches at 8 bases. Per germline, CDR1 MDHEN and CDR2 SYDVKM. V lost 5 bases, J lost 4 bases, and 12 bases stayed unmatched. There are 16 residues in the CDR3. The CDR3 spells CASSDFDRGLPYGYTF. Written as DNA, the CDR3 is TGTGCCAGCAGTGATTTTGACAGGGGCCTCCCCTATGGCTACACCTTC.